Below, 31 T cell receptor beta chains from the same sample are listed, as sequenced in a study of STAT5B mutations in CD4+ large granular lymphocyte leukemia. Only in-frame clones appear in the TCRdb table, and some are missing; sequencing was by immunoSEQ multiplex PCR. Here the sample spans tens of thousands of clones, about 86% being singletons. Sequenced input: CD4+ T cells from blood buffy coats. The receptors shown here come from a human donor in good health.

The chain joins TRBV5-8 to TRBJ2-1; 8 bases match TRBD1. Losses at the gene ends were 4 bases for V and 3 bases for J; bases not matched to a gene: 9. The CDR3 is 16 residues long. Germline V CDR1 and CDR2: SGHTS, YDEGEE. The CDR3 is CASSPRTGFLYNEQFF. In nucleotides, the CDR3 is TGTGCCAGCAGCCCCAGGACAGGGTTTCTCTACAATGAGCAGTTCTTC. The whole variable domain, remainder taken from reference TRBV5-8 and TRBJ2-1, is EAGVTQSPTHLIKTRGQQATLRCSPISGHTSVYWYQQALGLGLQFLLWYDEGEERNRGNFPPRFSGRQFPNYSSELNVNALELEDSALYLCASSPRTGFLYNEQFFGPGTRLTVL.

The V and J genes are TRBV6-1 and TRBJ2-4, with 8 positions matching TRBD1. The CDR3 has 17 residues. J was trimmed by 0 bases and V by 4 bases; bases with no gene match: 8. The V gene's germline CDR1 is MNHNS and CDR2 SASEGT. CDR3 protein: CASSGRQGMLAKNIQYF. The CDR3 DNA reads TGTGCCAGCAGTGGGAGACAGGGGATGCTAGCCAAAAACATTCAGTACTTC.

The V call is TRBV7-2, the J call TRBJ1-4, with D uncertain. Germline assignment: CDR1 SGHTA and CDR2 FQGNSA. V was shortened by 1 base and J by 6 bases, with 9 bases between the two germline ends. This CDR3 is built from 14 residues. CDR3 in amino acids: CASSLGVRDEKLFF. The CDR3 DNA follows: TGTGCCAGCAGCTTAGGGGTGCGGGATGAAAAACTGTTTTTT.

The V and J genes are TRBV25-1 and TRBJ2-5; 8 positions agree with TRBD1. CDR3 length: 14 amino acids. The V gene end was trimmed by 7 bases and the J gene end by 7 bases; junction bases not matched to a gene: 11. CDR1 is MGHDK, CDR2 SYGVNS, per germline. The CDR3 DNA is TGTGCCAGCACCCCAGGGGGCGGACAAAGGACCCAGTACTTC. Translated: CASTPGGGQRTQYF.

This chain joins TRBV28 and TRBJ2-1, with 11 bases that match TRBD2. Germline loops: CDR1 MDHEN, CDR2 SYDVKM. The J segment lost 12 bases and the V segment lost 6 bases, leaving 10 bases of the junction unmatched. The length of the CDR3 is 14 residues. CDR3 sequence (DNA): TGTGCCAGCAGCACCGGGACTAGCGGTCAAATGCAGTTCTTC. It encodes CASSTGTSGQMQFF.

The rearrangement uses TRBV5-4 and TRBJ2-2, with a weak D call TRBD1 (5 bases). Germline V gene lookup returns CDR1 SGHNT and CDR2 YYREEE (reference sequence). Trimming pared 5 bases from V and 7 bases from J, leaving 18 bases between. This CDR3 region has 15 residues. The CDR3 here is CASSRGQHQGGELFF. CDR3 sequence (DNA): TGTGCCAGCAGTAGGGGCCAACACCAGGGCGGGGAGCTGTTTTTT.

This clone showed up just once. This chain joins TRBV7-2 and TRBJ2-7, with a possible D match to TRBD2 (7 bases). Germline V lookup: CDR1 SGHTA, CDR2 FQGNSA. This CDR3 comprises 15 residues. The ends were cut back, 7 bases at V and 6 bases at J, with 22 bases in the middle. The CDR3 reads CASTLGGSGGPEQYF. In DNA form, the CDR3 reads TGTGCCAGCACCCTAGGGGGATCGGGAGGACCCGAGCAGTACTTC.

J is TRBJ1-5 and V is TRBV27; D is perhaps TRBD1 (5 bases). The ends were cut back, 6 bases at V and 4 bases at J, with 16 bases in the middle. Germline values: CDR1 MNHEY, CDR2 SMNVEV (reference sequence). This CDR3 region has 15 residues. CDR3 nucleotide sequence: TGTGCCAGCAGGAGGAGCACCGGGGGGAATCAGCCCCAGCATTTT. Its translation: CASRRSTGGNQPQHF.

The J gene is TRBJ1-5, the V gene TRBV27, with 12 bases matching TRBD1. Germline CDR1 is MNHEY and CDR2 is SMNVEV (reference sequence). With V trimmed by 2 bases and J by 6 bases, 8 bases remained unmatched. The CDR3 has 17 residues. The CDR3 DNA follows: TGTGCCAGCAGTTTAACCGGGACAGGGGGCGCGACTCAGCCCCAGCATTTT. This encodes CASSLTGTGGATQPQHF.

The J gene is TRBJ1-2, the V gene TRBV7-9; D is unclear. Trimming removed 8 bases from V and 4 bases from J, with 14 bases in between. Germline CDR1 is SEHNR and CDR2 is FQNEAQ (reference sequence). This CDR3 has 13 residues. CDR3 sequence reads: CASGLSQSYGYTF. The CDR3 nucleotides read TGTGCCAGCGGCCTGAGCCAAAGCTATGGCTACACCTTC. Full variable domain (outside the CDR3, taken from reference TRBV7-9 and TRBJ1-2): DTGVSQNPRHKITKRGQNVTFRCDPISEHNRLYWYRQTLGQGPEFLTYFQNEAQLEKSRLLSDRFSAERPKGSFSTLEIQRTEQGDSAMYLCASGLSQSYGYTFGSGTRLTVV.

This clone was recorded a few times. The rearrangement uses TRBV11-2 and TRBJ2-1, with 13 bases lining up with TRBD2. From germline, CDR1 is SGHAT and CDR2 FQNNGV. The junction had 11 bases not matched to a gene; V was cut back by 6 bases and J by 9 bases. This CDR3 has 16 amino acids. The CDR3 nucleotides read TGTGCCAGCAGAATGGGGGCTACTAGCGGGAGGGGTGAGCAGTTCTTC. It yields the protein CASRMGATSGRGEQFF.

The chain employs TRBV5-1 and TRBJ2-2, with D perhaps assigned TRBD1 or TRBD2 (6 bases each). The V gene's germline CDR1 is SGHRS and CDR2 YFSETQ. V was trimmed by 5 bases and J by 1 base, leaving 12 bases between them. The CDR3 is 15 residues long. The CDR3 bases are TGCGCCAGCAGACAGGGACTGTGGAACACCGGGGAGCTGTTTTTT. Translating it yields CASRQGLWNTGELFF. Combining the CDR3 with reference TRBV5-1 and TRBJ2-2 gives the whole variable domain KAGVTQTPRYLIKTRGQQVTLSCSPISGHRSVSWYQQTPGQGLQFLFEYFSETQRNKGNFPGRFSGRQFSNSRSEMNVSTLELGDSALYLCASRQGLWNTGELFFGEGSRLTVL.

J is TRBJ2-5 and V is TRBV18; TRBD1 aligns across 7 bases. Trimming cost V 5 bases and J 3 bases; bases outside gene matches: 9. Germline V gene data show CDR1 as KGHSH and CDR2 as LQKENI. The CDR3 loop spans 15 amino acids. The CDR3 protein is CASSRPGQRKETQYF. CDR3 sequence (DNA): TGTGCCAGCTCAAGACCGGGACAGCGTAAAGAGACCCAGTACTTC.

This chain joins TRBV27 and TRBJ2-5; D unresolved. Trimming removed 3 bases at V and 11 bases at J, with 13 bases between. The CDR3 is 12 amino acids. The germline V gene has CDR1 MNHEY and CDR2 SMNVEV (reference sequence). The CDR3 loop reads CASSFKGSQQYF. In DNA form, the CDR3 reads TGTGCCAGCAGTTTTAAAGGGTCCCAGCAGTACTTC.

This clone appeared a few times. The chain couples TRBV7-3 to TRBJ2-6, with a possible D match to TRBD1 (6 bases). Trimming took off 1 base at V and 2 bases at J, with 12 bases between the two ends. This CDR3 region has 17 residues. CDR1 and CDR2 from the germline V gene are SGHTA and FQGTGA. The CDR3 here is CASSLNRNRAGANVLTF. The CDR3 nucleotides are TGTGCCAGCAGCTTAAACCGTAACAGGGCTGGGGCCAACGTCCTGACTTTC.

V usage is TRBV6-5 and J usage is TRBJ1-5; the match to TRBD1 covers 7 bases. The CDR3 has 15 residues. V gave up 5 bases and J gave up 10 bases; unmatched junction bases: 14. Germline-derived CDR1 and CDR2 are MNHEY and SVGAGI. This CDR3 reads CASSRNRGQSAPQHF. The CDR3 DNA sequence: TGTGCCAGCAGTCGTAACAGGGGTCAATCAGCCCCCCAGCATTTT.

A few counts support this clone. The J gene is TRBJ1-4, the V gene TRBV30, with TRBD1 as a possible D gene (5 bases). V dropped 3 bases and J dropped 5 bases, with 13 bases sitting between them. The CDR3 contains 14 residues. Germline V gene sequence: CDR1 GTSNPN, CDR2 SVGIG (reference sequence). In DNA, the CDR3 is TGTGCCTGGAGACCCGGGACGGGCAATGAAAAACTGTTTTTT. Its translation: CAWRPGTGNEKLFF. Full variable domain (outside the CDR3, taken from reference TRBV30 and TRBJ1-4): SQTIHQWPATLVQPVGSPLSLECTVEGTSNPNLYWYRQAAGRGLQLLFYSVGIGQISSEVPQNLSASRPQDRQFILSSKKLLLSDSGFYLCAWRPGTGNEKLFFGSGTQLSVL.

This sequence joins TRBV5-5 and TRBJ2-1; 7 nucleotides line up with TRBD2. The CDR3 spans 16 residues. Trimming removed 4 bases from V and 2 bases from J; junction bases left unmatched: 9. The germline CDR1 and CDR2 sequences are SGHKS and YYEKEE (reference sequence). As DNA, the CDR3 is TGTGCCAGCAGCAGTTTCGGGGGGACCGCCTACAATGAGCAGTTCTTC. It specifies CASSSFGGTAYNEQFF.

Written as DNA, the CDR3 is TGTGCCAGCAGCCCCCCGGCCGAGGTTCCGTCCGAGCAGTACTTC. This codes for CASSPPAEVPSEQYF. The chain recombines TRBV7-2 with TRBJ2-7, with D unresolved. Trimming pared 5 bases from V and 6 bases from J, leaving 20 bases between. The germline V gene has CDR1 SGHTA and CDR2 FQGNSA. CDR3 size: 15 residues.

This chain links TRBV10-3 with TRBJ2-5; D is undetermined. The CDR3 loop spans 14 amino acids. V gave up 2 bases and J gave up 2 bases, with 9 bases separating them. Per the germline V gene, CDR1 is ENHRY and CDR2 is SYGVKD. The CDR3 loop reads CAISEHWAQETQYF. For the CDR3, the DNA is TGTGCCATCAGTGAGCACTGGGCTCAAGAGACCCAGTACTTC.

The chain joins TRBV5-1 to TRBJ2-3, with D perhaps matching TRBD2 (6 bases). The CDR3 is 15 amino acids. Trimming shortened V by 2 bases and J by 6 bases, and 16 bases separated the two germline ends. Germline values: CDR1 SGHRS, CDR2 YFSETQ. CDR3 nucleotides: TGCGCCAGCAGCTTAGGGGCTAGCGAAGGCGATACGCAGTATTTT. The encoded protein is CASSLGASEGDTQYF.

This chain connects TRBV10-1 to TRBJ1-1; the match to TRBD1 covers 8 bases. The ends lost 5 bases at V and 8 bases at J; junction bases unmatched: 10. Germline assignment: CDR1 WNHNN and CDR2 SYGVQD (reference sequence). The CDR3 has 14 amino acids. The CDR3, as DNA: TGCGCCAGCAGTACAACCGGGACAGGTCGCGAAGCTTTCTTT. Protein sequence: CASSTTGTGREAFF.

This clone was seen only a few times. V and J are TRBV5-4 and TRBJ2-5; 7 bases are a match to TRBD1. V dropped 6 bases and J dropped 4; count of bases not matched to a gene: 0. Per the germline V gene, CDR1 is SGHNT and CDR2 is YYREEE (reference sequence). This CDR3 has 11 amino acids. The CDR3 sequence: CASTGGETQYF. CDR3 bases: TGTGCCAGCACAGGGGGAGAGACCCAGTACTTC.

The J gene is TRBJ2-5, the V gene TRBV6-5, with 7 bases identical to TRBD1. The DNA end is a closer match to TRBJ2-7, so the J assignment may be wrong. The CDR3 contains 15 residues. In germline, CDR1 is MNHEY, CDR2 SVGAGI. The CDR3 loop is CASSGTGAGRNEQYF. CDR3 sequence (DNA): TGTGCCAGCAGTGGTACAGGGGCGGGCAGGAACGAGCAGTACTTC.

This clone was seen a handful of times. The chain uses TRBV21-1 and TRBJ2-3; whether TRBD2, the table's D call, matches the DNA was not checked. TRBV21-1 is a pseudogene locus. This CDR3 contains 17 residues. CDR3 residues: CASSLRASGSSTDTQYF. CDR3 nucleotides: TGTGCCAGCAGCCTCAGAGCTAGCGGGAGCTCCACAGATACGCAGTATTTT.

This rearrangement joins TRBV5-5 to TRBJ2-1; TRBD2 might be the D (5 bases). The V gene's germline CDR1 is SGHKS and CDR2 YYEKEE (reference sequence). Trimming pared 4 bases from V and 0 bases from J, leaving 17 bases between. This CDR3 has 17 amino acids. Here the CDR3 DNA reads TGTGCCAGCAGCCGTCAGGTGAGCGGAAGCTCCTACAATGAGCAGTTCTTC. Protein sequence: CASSRQVSGSSYNEQFF.

The V call is TRBV5-1, the J call TRBJ2-1, with D uncertain. This CDR3 is built from 13 residues. From germline, CDR1 is SGHRS and CDR2 YFSETQ. The V end lost 0 bases, the J end lost 6 bases, and 7 bases lay between the germline ends. CDR3 coding DNA: TGCGCCAGCAGCTTGGGGGTCCCCAATGAGCAGTTCTTC. Its protein is CASSLGVPNEQFF.

The chain links TRBV11-2 to TRBJ2-1; 7 bases match TRBD2. The length of the CDR3 is 13 residues. Germline assignment: CDR1 SGHAT and CDR2 FQNNGV. Trimming cost V 3 bases and J 8 bases; bases outside gene matches: 4. CDR3 sequence reads: CASSFGREYEQFF. In DNA, the CDR3 is TGTGCCAGCAGCTTCGGGCGGGAGTATGAGCAGTTCTTC.

The chain has TRBV7-9 and TRBJ2-2; 11 nucleotides line up with TRBD2. V was pared by 5 bases and J by 4 bases, with 6 bases of the junction left unmatched. There are 16 residues in the CDR3. Per the germline V gene, CDR1 is SEHNR and CDR2 is FQNEAQ (reference sequence). CDR3 region: CASSQRGLAVTGELFF. The DNA of the CDR3 is TGTGCCAGCAGCCAACGGGGACTAGCGGTCACCGGGGAGCTGTTTTTT.

The chain employs TRBV7-7 and TRBJ1-1; D is perhaps TRBD1 (6 bases). This CDR3 region has 19 residues. Germline V gives CDR1 SSHAT, CDR2 FNYEAQ (reference sequence). Between the trimmed V and J ends, which lost 4 bases and 0 bases, there was a span of 24 bases. CDR3 nucleotide sequence: TGTGCCAGCAGCTACCAATGTATGGACAGTGTTTTCTTGAACACTGAAGCTTTCTTT. It codes for CASSYQCMDSVFLNTEAFF.

Turning to this clone: Other DNA sequences in this specimen translate into the identical CDR3. This chain uses TRBV2 with TRBJ2-7, with unresolved D. The CDR3 is made up of 11 amino acids. V lost 5 bases, J lost 1 base, and 3 bases lay in between. The germline CDR1 and CDR2 sequences are SNHLY and FYNNEI. The CDR3 is CASSYSYEQYF. CDR3 DNA sequence: TGTGCCAGCAGTTATTCCTACGAGCAGTACTTC.